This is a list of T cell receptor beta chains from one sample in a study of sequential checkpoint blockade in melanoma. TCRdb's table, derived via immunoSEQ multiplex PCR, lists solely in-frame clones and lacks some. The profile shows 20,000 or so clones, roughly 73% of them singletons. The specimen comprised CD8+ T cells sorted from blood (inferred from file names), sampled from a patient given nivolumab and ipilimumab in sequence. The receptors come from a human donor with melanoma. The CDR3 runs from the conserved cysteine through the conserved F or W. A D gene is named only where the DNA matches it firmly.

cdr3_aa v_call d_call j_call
CASIKDWAGELFF TRBV6-1 - TRBJ2-2
CASSYSGLINQPQHF TRBV6-5 - TRBJ1-5
CASSFLAVGTGELFF TRBV27 - TRBJ2-2
CASSPVIGDRVWGTDTQYF TRBV14 TRBD1 TRBJ2-3
CASSLSDRVSDEQFF TRBV28 TRBD1 TRBJ2-1
CASSYKREADEQFF TRBV6-5 TRBD2 TRBJ2-1
CASSLRQGRYGYTF TRBV5-6 TRBD1 TRBJ1-2
CASRPSTQGLGEKLFF TRBV27 - TRBJ1-4
CASTGGFSWSPYEQYF TRBV28 - -
CASSLGGQGSYNEQFF TRBV7-6 TRBD1 TRBJ2-1
CAKTGGVANTGELFF TRBV2 TRBD1 TRBJ2-2
CASSYSLDSSYEQYF TRBV6-5 - TRBJ2-7
CASSPGGSGYTF TRBV5-6 - TRBJ1-2
CASSLSTRADTEAFF TRBV27 - TRBJ1-1
CASSQDEGSTDTQYF TRBV4-1 - TRBJ2-3
CSVGGAAYEQYF TRBV29-1 - -
CASSILGGEGYGYTF TRBV19 - TRBJ1-2
CASSFAGGTGRGNEQFF TRBV5-1 TRBD1 TRBJ2-1
CASSQETIKSGSYNEQFF TRBV4-3 - TRBJ2-1
CASSVETANTEAFF TRBV9 - TRBJ1-1
CSVEAGGLTGELFF TRBV29-1 TRBD1 TRBJ2-2
CASSPLSYRGNQPQHF TRBV27 - TRBJ1-5
CASSLAGGHTDTQYF TRBV28 TRBD2 TRBJ2-3
CASSLAQGVVYNEQFF TRBV5-1 - TRBJ2-1
CASSMRGTTNEKLFF TRBV19 - TRBJ1-4
CASTLNLGAKDYGYTF TRBV5-6 - TRBJ1-2
CASSFSGTVYEQYF TRBV5-1 TRBD1 -
CASSLVGQGAGELFF TRBV5-6 TRBD1 TRBJ2-2
CASRRDYQTGELFF TRBV19 TRBD2 TRBJ2-2
CASSSTGVSYNEQFF TRBV13 TRBD1 TRBJ2-1
CASSIGGVRQFF TRBV19 - TRBJ2-1
CASSLSPGAYEQYF TRBV27 - TRBJ2-7
CASSSGGRNQPQHF TRBV19 - TRBJ1-5
CASSFTAQGLSSYEQYF TRBV7-8 - TRBJ2-7
CASSLVQGLSYEQYF TRBV5-4 TRBD1 TRBJ2-7
CASSVAPQESPDTQYF TRBV9 - TRBJ2-3
CASSPDDRETYNEQFF TRBV19 TRBD1 TRBJ2-1
CASSNRSGSPHEQYF TRBV21-1 - TRBJ2-7
CASSYSSRARYDEQFF TRBV6-6 - TRBJ2-1
CSVENPAGYTGELFF TRBV29-1 TRBD2 TRBJ2-2
CAGKTGGGFSGANVLTF TRBV2 TRBD1 TRBJ2-6
CASKGLANEKLFF TRBV19 - TRBJ1-4
CASSFGLGLEQYF TRBV28 - TRBJ2-5
CASTGGRDYEQYF TRBV6-5 TRBD2 TRBJ2-7
CASTQDRGEYEQYF TRBV11-1 TRBD1 TRBJ2-7
CASSFRPGQGVEKLFF TRBV27 TRBD1 TRBJ1-4
CASSYSQGAYGYTF TRBV6-5 TRBD1 TRBJ1-2
CASSLLTSGLGSYEQYF TRBV28 TRBD2 TRBJ2-7
CASSVSSASGMQGEQYF TRBV9 TRBD2 TRBJ2-7
CASSDPSLSGSLNEQFF TRBV9 TRBD2 TRBJ2-1
CASSIMGVVTGANVLTF TRBV19 - TRBJ2-6
CASSYRSSFYEQYF TRBV6-1 - TRBJ2-7
CASSMGLAGVYEQYF TRBV19 TRBD2 TRBJ2-7
CASSELSHRGPAGELFF TRBV2 TRBD1 TRBJ2-2
CASSLPAAGVGSYEQYF TRBV11-2 - TRBJ2-7
CASSLGLPGELFF TRBV11-2 - TRBJ2-2